One and the same sample provided the 29 T cell receptor beta chains below, sequenced in a study of blood T cell repertoires in COVID-19. Some clones are missing from TCRdb's copy, which holds only in-frame ones; the method was immunoSEQ multiplex PCR. Altogether roughly 380,000 clones are present, roughly four fifths being singletons, with the ten largest covering roughly 1.2%. The source material was peripheral blood. Receptors were obtained from a human donor with acute or convalescent COVID-19. The donor label of this sample is uncertain.

This clone was seen more than once but under ten times. V and J are TRBV5-6 and TRBJ1-1; D gene ambiguous. Trimming cost V 0 bases and J 6 bases, with 12 bases left between them. CDR3 length: 14 amino acids. The germline gives CDR1 SGHDT, CDR2 YYEEEE. CDR3 sequence: CASSLGPGGAEAFF. CDR3 bases: TGTGCCAGCAGCTTGGGGCCGGGTGGCGCTGAAGCTTTCTTT.

This clone was seen a single time. The chain uses TRBV5-6 and TRBJ1-2; D is unclear. The CDR3 sequence is 11 residues long. V was trimmed by 4 bases and J by 3 bases, leaving 4 bases between them. The V gene's germline CDR1 is SGHDT and CDR2 YYEEEE. The CDR3 reads CASSQYYGYTF. DNA for the CDR3: TGTGCCAGCAGCCAATACTATGGCTACACCTTC.

This chain links TRBV15 with TRBJ2-1; 7 positions match TRBD2. CDR3 length: 18 residues. Germline CDR1 is LNHNV and CDR2 is YYDKDF (reference sequence). V shed 1 base, J shed 4 bases, and the junction held 13 bases outside the gene matches. For the CDR3, the DNA is TGTGCCACCAGCAGAGGGGCCTGGGGGGAGGGCCGGTACAATGAGCAGTTCTTC. Protein sequence: CATSRGAWGEGRYNEQFF.

This rearrangement joins TRBV19 to TRBJ1-1; no clear D gene. Per the germline V gene, CDR1 is LNHDA and CDR2 is SQIVND (reference sequence). This CDR3 spans 11 amino acids. Trimming took off 7 bases at V and 1 base at J, with 4 bases between the two ends. CDR3 in amino acids: CASTRNTEAFF. As DNA, the CDR3 is TGTGCCAGTACGAGGAACACTGAAGCTTTCTTT.

V is TRBV9 and J is TRBJ1-2; D not certain. V gave up 0 bases and J gave up 7 bases, with 13 bases separating them. The CDR3 totals 14 residues. CDR1 SGDLS and CDR2 YYNGEE come from the germline V gene. As DNA, the CDR3 is TGTGCCAGCAGCGTAGAATCCCACCGCGGTGGCTACACCTTC. Residues: CASSVESHRGGYTF.

V gene TRBV3-1 (or the pseudogene TRBV3-2) combines with J gene TRBJ1-1; D gene ambiguous. Looked up from germline, CDR1 is LGHDT and CDR2 is YNNKEL (reference sequence). V lost 1 base to trimming and J lost 4 bases, with 16 bases between them. The CDR3 sequence is 16 residues long. CDR3 in DNA: TGTGCCAGCAGCCAAGGCGTCGGGAACTGGGTCACTGAAGCTTTCTTT. Its translation: CASSQGVGNWVTEAFF.

This clone has only one observation. CDR3 sequence: CASRRKQGILSEAFF. CDR3 in DNA: TGTGCCAGCAGGAGGAAACAGGGTATCTTGTCTGAAGCTTTCTTT. V is TRBV6-5 and J is TRBJ1-1, with D possibly being TRBD1 (6 bases). Trimming cost V 6 bases and J 6 bases, with 20 bases left between them. The germline V gene encodes CDR1 MNHEY and CDR2 SVGAGI. CDR3 length equals 15 residues.

The V gene is TRBV30, the J gene TRBJ1-2, with 10 bases matching TRBD1. The V segment lost 5 bases and the J segment 4 bases; nucleotides outside the gene matches: 4. Germline-derived CDR1 and CDR2 are GTSNPN and SVGIG (reference sequence). The length of the CDR3 is 13 residues. CDR3 DNA sequence: TGTGCCTGGGGGACAGGGGCTGCCTATGGCTACACCTTC. Residues: CAWGTGAAYGYTF.

The rearrangement links TRBV2 to TRBJ1-5; D gene ambiguous. The CDR3 spans 15 residues. Trimming cost V 6 bases and J 10 bases, with 22 bases left between them. CDR1 is SNHLY, CDR2 FYNNEI, per germline. The CDR3 sequence: CASRSGVQNLEPQHF. DNA of the CDR3: TGTGCCAGCAGGTCCGGAGTCCAAAATTTGGAACCCCAGCATTTT.

V and J are TRBV2 and TRBJ2-7, with no clear D. This CDR3 has 14 residues. The germline V and J ends were trimmed by 6 bases and 4 bases, with 16 bases remaining between them. Germline CDR1 SNHLY, CDR2 FYNNEI. CDR3: CASRNAASVYEQYF. The CDR3 coding sequence is TGTGCCAGCAGGAACGCGGCTAGTGTATACGAGCAGTACTTC.

The rearrangement links TRBV3-1 (or the pseudogene TRBV3-2) to TRBJ2-7; maybe TRBD1 (6 bases). The CDR3 is 15 residues long. The germline CDR1 and CDR2 sequences are LGHDT and YNNKEL (reference sequence). The germline V and J ends were trimmed by 0 bases and 1 base, with 10 bases remaining between them. CDR3 amino acids: CASSQDLGQSYEQYF. The CDR3 coding sequence is TGTGCCAGCAGCCAAGATCTCGGACAGTCCTACGAGCAGTACTTC.

The rearrangement links TRBV3-1 (or the pseudogene TRBV3-2) to TRBJ1-4; TRBD1 agrees at 11 bases. Unmatched junction bases numbered 4, after V lost 2 bases and J lost 2 bases. The germline V gene encodes CDR1 LGHDT and CDR2 YNNKEL (reference sequence). CDR3 size: 17 residues. The CDR3 nucleotides are TGTGCCAGCAGCCAAATGGACAGGGGGCGGACTAATGAAAAACTGTTTTTT. Its translation is CASSQMDRGRTNEKLFF.

The chain uses TRBV28 and TRBJ2-5, with a tentative D call TRBD2 (6 bases). CDR3 size: 16 residues. Germline loops: CDR1 MDHEN, CDR2 SYDVKM. Trimming removed 2 bases at V and 0 bases at J, with 13 bases between. The CDR3 here is CASSLGGDRYQETQYF. The CDR3 region has the DNA TGTGCCAGCAGTTTAGGAGGGGATAGATACCAAGAGACCCAGTACTTC.

This clone has a single count. CDR3 in amino acids: CAWSAQSGNTIYF. CDR3 bases: TGTGCCTGGAGTGCCCAATCTGGAAACACCATATATTTT. V gene TRBV30 combines with J gene TRBJ1-3; D not certain. V shed 1 base and J shed 1 base, with 5 bases lying between them. This CDR3 spans 13 amino acids. Looked up from germline, CDR1 is GTSNPN and CDR2 is SVGIG (reference sequence).

The chain links TRBV29-1 to TRBJ1-1; D gene ambiguous. The V gene lost 3 bases and the J gene lost 4 bases, with 6 bases spanning the gap. The CDR3 is 11 residues long. Germline V lookup: CDR1 SQVTM, CDR2 ANQGSEA. CDR3 in amino acids: CSVDGRTEAFF. The CDR3 DNA reads TGCAGCGTTGATGGGCGCACTGAAGCTTTCTTT.

The rearrangement uses TRBV15 and TRBJ1-1; no firm D call. V lost 1 base and J lost 8, with 20 bases in between. The CDR3 contains 16 residues. Looked up from germline, CDR1 is LNHNV and CDR2 is YYDKDF (reference sequence). The CDR3 loop reads CATSRAGEGVGREAFF. CDR3 DNA: TGTGCCACCAGCAGAGCCGGGGAGGGCGTCGGTCGGGAAGCTTTCTTT.

In this sample, this clone turned up once. The rearrangement uses TRBV24-1 and TRBJ2-7, with 12 nucleotides matching TRBD1. Looked up from germline, CDR1 is KGHDR and CDR2 is SFDVKD. J gave up 7 bases and V 7 bases, and 13 bases lay outside the gene matches. The CDR3 loop spans 16 amino acids. The CDR3 DNA reads TGTGCCACCAGCGGGGGACAGGGGGCCAAAGCGAGGGAGCAGTACTTC. Protein product: CATSGGQGAKAREQYF.

The CDR3 nucleotides read TGTGCCAGCAGGTCCTTTAACAATGAGCAGTTCTTC. As protein: CASRSFNNEQFF. This chain connects TRBV2 to TRBJ2-1; D unresolved. The ends were cut back, 6 bases at V and 5 bases at J, with 8 bases in the middle. The germline V gene has CDR1 SNHLY and CDR2 FYNNEI. This CDR3 is 12 amino acids long.

This clone occurred a few times. This chain uses TRBV27 with TRBJ2-5, with D uncertain. Germline CDR1 is MNHEY and CDR2 is SMNVEV (reference sequence). V dropped 0 bases and J dropped 3 bases, with 8 bases sitting between them. This CDR3 contains 14 residues. CDR3 region: CASSLSVREETQYF. Written as DNA, the CDR3 is TGTGCCAGCAGTTTATCCGTCCGCGAAGAGACCCAGTACTTC.

The rearrangement uses TRBV28 and TRBJ1-3, with D perhaps matching TRBD1 (5 bases). Germline values: CDR1 MDHEN, CDR2 SYDVKM. CDR3 length equals 13 residues. Trimming took off 7 bases at V and 5 bases at J, with 12 bases between the two ends. This CDR3 reads CASTQGWRNTIYF. The CDR3 DNA is TGTGCCAGCACCCAGGGTTGGAGAAACACCATATATTTT.

CDR3: CASRPTDSEPANYGYTF. In nucleotides, the CDR3 is TGTGCCAGCAGACCTACTGACAGCGAACCCGCTAACTATGGCTACACCTTC. V usage is TRBV11-2 and J usage is TRBJ1-2, with D maybe TRBD1 (5 bases). The CDR3 totals 17 residues. The germline V and J ends were trimmed by 6 bases and 0 bases, with 20 bases remaining between them. The germline CDR1 and CDR2 sequences are SGHAT and FQNNGV.

The sample holds a few counts of this clone. The V call is TRBV5-1, the J call TRBJ2-3, with D possibly matching TRBD1 (6 bases). The CDR3 covers 15 residues. The germline gives CDR1 SGHRS, CDR2 YFSETQ. Trimming removed 4 bases from V and 0 bases from J, with 12 bases in between. The CDR3 region has the DNA TGCGCCAGCAGCCCCGGACAGAGTAGCACAGATACGCAGTATTTT. Translation: CASSPGQSSTDTQYF.

This clone was observed a few times. This chain uses TRBV7-9 with TRBJ1-1; the D gene is possibly TRBD1 (6 bases). The CDR3 length is 13 residues. Germline CDR1 is SEHNR and CDR2 is FQNEAQ (reference sequence). As DNA, the CDR3 is TGTGCTGGCGTGAGAGGGGGGAACACTGAAGCTTTCTTT. It yields the protein CAGVRGGNTEAFF.

The chain recombines TRBV5-5 with TRBJ2-1; 8 bases are a match to TRBD1. Per germline, CDR1 SGHKS and CDR2 YYEKEE (reference sequence). The V and J ends lost 4 bases and 8 bases, in that order; junction bases with no gene match: 14. The CDR3 runs 16 residues. The CDR3 sequence is CASSLGTGGLSYEQFF. As DNA, the CDR3 is TGTGCCAGCAGCCTCGGGACAGGAGGGCTTTCGTATGAGCAGTTCTTC.

This clone was picked up one time. This chain links TRBV14 with TRBJ2-1; 7 bases map to TRBD2. V dropped 2 bases and J dropped 2; count of bases not matched to a gene: 3. The CDR3 sequence is 15 residues long. CDR1 is SGHDN, CDR2 FVKESK, per germline. The CDR3 here is CASSQPGGTYNEQFF. CDR3 DNA sequence: TGTGCCAGCAGCCAACCGGGAGGTACCTACAATGAGCAGTTCTTC. The full variable domain, rest sourced from reference TRBV14 and TRBJ2-1, is EAGVTQFPSHSVIEKGQTVTLRCDPISGHDNLYWYRRVMGKEIKFLLHFVKESKQDESGMPNNRFLAERTGGTYSTLKVQPAELEDSGVYFCASSQPGGTYNEQFFGPGTRLTVL.

This sequence joins TRBV7-9 and TRBJ1-4, with a weak D call TRBD1 (6 bases). Trimming took off 1 base at V and 3 bases at J, with 9 bases between the two ends. Germline V gene data show CDR1 as SEHNR and CDR2 as FQNEAQ (reference sequence). CDR3 size: 15 residues. CDR3 sequence reads: CASSLVAGANEKLFF. CDR3 bases: TGTGCCAGCAGCTTAGTGGCAGGGGCTAATGAAAAACTGTTTTTT.

The chain uses TRBV6-5 and TRBJ1-1; the D is unclear. The CDR3 is 13 amino acids. Germline V gene sequence: CDR1 MNHEY, CDR2 SVGAGI. The V and J ends lost 11 bases and 2 bases respectively, with 15 bases between them. The CDR3 bases are TGTGCCGTCAGAGGGCATAAAAACACTGAAGCTTTCTTT. It codes for CAVRGHKNTEAFF.

The rearrangement uses TRBV18 and TRBJ1-5, with D tentatively TRBD1 (6 bases). Trimming shortened V by 6 bases and J by 3 bases, and 12 bases separated the two germline ends. The CDR3 is 14 residues long. The germline V gene has CDR1 KGHSH and CDR2 LQKENI. CDR3 protein: CASSSGHNNQPQHF. Written as DNA, the CDR3 is TGTGCCAGCTCTTCGGGACACAACAATCAGCCCCAGCATTTT. The full variable domain, rest sourced from reference TRBV18 and TRBJ1-5, is NAGVMQNPRHLVRRRGQEARLRCSPMKGHSHVYWYRQLPEEGLKFMVYLQKENIIDESGMPKERFSAEFPKEGPSILRIQQVVRGDSAAYFCASSSGHNNQPQHFGDGTRLSIL.

The rearrangement uses TRBV5-1 and TRBJ2-7; 14 positions match TRBD2. The V gene's germline CDR1 is SGHRS and CDR2 YFSETQ. The CDR3 is 17 amino acids. After removal of 4 bases from V and 5 bases from J, the junction contained 11 bases not matched to a gene. This CDR3 is CASSPPGTSGSGDEQYF. CDR3 nucleotides: TGCGCCAGCAGCCCTCCCGGGACTAGCGGGAGTGGGGACGAGCAGTACTTC.